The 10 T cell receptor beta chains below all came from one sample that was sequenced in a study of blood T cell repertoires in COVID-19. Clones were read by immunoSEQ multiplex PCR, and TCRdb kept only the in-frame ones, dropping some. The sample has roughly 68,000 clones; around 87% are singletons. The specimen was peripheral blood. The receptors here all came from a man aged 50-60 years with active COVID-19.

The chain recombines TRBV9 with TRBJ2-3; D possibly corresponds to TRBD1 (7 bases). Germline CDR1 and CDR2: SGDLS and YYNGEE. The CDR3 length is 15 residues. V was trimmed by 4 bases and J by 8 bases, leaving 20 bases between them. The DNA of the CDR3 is TGTGCCAGCAGCCCAGGGGGGACGGAGTCGGTTACGCAGTATTTT. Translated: CASSPGGTESVTQYF.

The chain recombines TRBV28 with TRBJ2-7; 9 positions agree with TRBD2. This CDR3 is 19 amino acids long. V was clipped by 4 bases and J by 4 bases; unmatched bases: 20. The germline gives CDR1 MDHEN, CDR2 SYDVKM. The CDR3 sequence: CASSSAGITGTSREYEQYF. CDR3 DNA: TGTGCCAGCAGTTCGGCGGGAATCACCGGGACTAGCAGAGAATACGAGCAGTACTTC.

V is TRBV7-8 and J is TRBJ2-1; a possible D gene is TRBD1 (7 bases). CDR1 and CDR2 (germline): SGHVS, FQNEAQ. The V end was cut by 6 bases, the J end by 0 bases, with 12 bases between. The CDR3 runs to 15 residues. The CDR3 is CASSQGGLSYNEQFF. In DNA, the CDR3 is TGTGCCAGCAGTCAGGGGGGACTCTCCTACAATGAGCAGTTCTTC.

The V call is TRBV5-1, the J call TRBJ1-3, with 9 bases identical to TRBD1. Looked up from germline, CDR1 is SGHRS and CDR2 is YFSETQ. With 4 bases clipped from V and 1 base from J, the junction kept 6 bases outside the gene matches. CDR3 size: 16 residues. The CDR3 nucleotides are TGCGCCAGCAGCGGAACCGGGACAGGGTCTGGAAACACCATATATTTT. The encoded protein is CASSGTGTGSGNTIYF.

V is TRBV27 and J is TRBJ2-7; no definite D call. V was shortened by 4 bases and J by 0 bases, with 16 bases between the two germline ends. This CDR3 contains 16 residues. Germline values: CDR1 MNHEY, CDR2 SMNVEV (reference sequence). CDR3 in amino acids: CASSSTFDTGSYEQYF. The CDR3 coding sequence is TGTGCCAGCAGTTCCACCTTCGACACTGGCTCCTACGAGCAGTACTTC.

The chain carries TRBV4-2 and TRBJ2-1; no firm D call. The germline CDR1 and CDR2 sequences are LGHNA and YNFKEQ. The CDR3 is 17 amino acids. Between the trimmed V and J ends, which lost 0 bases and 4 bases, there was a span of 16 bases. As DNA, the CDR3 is TGTGCCAGCAGCCAAGATGCAGACACCGATCTGTACAATGAGCAGTTCTTC. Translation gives CASSQDADTDLYNEQFF.

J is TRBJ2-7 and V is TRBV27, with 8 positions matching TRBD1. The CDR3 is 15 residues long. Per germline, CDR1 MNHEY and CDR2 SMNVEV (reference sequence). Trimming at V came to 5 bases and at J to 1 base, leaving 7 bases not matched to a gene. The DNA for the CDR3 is TGTGCCAGCAGTATCCGGACAGGGACTTCCTACGAGCAGTACTTC. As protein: CASSIRTGTSYEQYF.

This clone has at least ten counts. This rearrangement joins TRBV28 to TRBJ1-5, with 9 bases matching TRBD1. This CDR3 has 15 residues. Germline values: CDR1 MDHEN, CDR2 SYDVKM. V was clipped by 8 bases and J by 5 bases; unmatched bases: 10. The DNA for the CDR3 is TGTGCCAGCGGAAGCTCCGGGACAGGGTATCAGCCCCAGCATTTT. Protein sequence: CASGSSGTGYQPQHF.

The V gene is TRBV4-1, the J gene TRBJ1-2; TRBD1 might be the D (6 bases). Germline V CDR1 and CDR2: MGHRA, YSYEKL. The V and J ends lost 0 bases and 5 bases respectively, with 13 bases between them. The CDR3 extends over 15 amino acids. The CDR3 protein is CASSQDGTGLYGYTF. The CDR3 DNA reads TGCGCCAGCAGCCAAGATGGAACAGGGTTATATGGCTACACCTTC.

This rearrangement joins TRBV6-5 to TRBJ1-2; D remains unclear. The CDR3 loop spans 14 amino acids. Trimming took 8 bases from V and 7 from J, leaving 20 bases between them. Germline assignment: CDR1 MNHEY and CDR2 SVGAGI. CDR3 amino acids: CASLSSARKAGYTF. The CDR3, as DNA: TGTGCCAGCCTATCATCCGCTAGGAAGGCTGGCTACACCTTC.